This T cell receptor (beta chain) originates from a study of T cell repertoires in cytomegalovirus infection (dated by TCRdb to about 2019). About the full investigation: Donor HLA type was relevant to the analysis, as public TCR beta signatures indicated carriage of CMV infection together with the matching HLA type.

Beyond this particular receptor, the publication reports: The ex vivo response was dominated by HLA-C-restricted CMV-specific TCR beta clonotypes, which also provided the single most frequent clonotype in two of eight donors. Carriers of CMV infection plus the relevant HLA type were discriminated by the cumulative frequency of public TCR beta family members in the study cohort and in an independent approximately 400-donor cohort.

For sequencing, an Illumina HiSeq 1500 was employed. TCRdb itself trimmed the public reads at Q25 with fastp, ran MiXCR and retained productive beta chains. When rows share a CDR3 protein, they turn into one entry using the most common DNA and genes. This sample is represented by 130,000 or so distinct CDR3 sequences; about 6% of them were singletons. In total, the top ten clones hold roughly 18% of the sample. The CDR3 covers 11 residues, taking in both the cysteine and the phenylalanine. Just CDR3 DNA is preserved here, 33 bases in frame from base 1. The germline V gene (reference sequence) yields DFQATT for CDR1 and SNEGSKA for CDR2. The germline ends are 5 bases apart after V is trimmed by 5 bases and J by 2 bases. About this clonotype: Its antigen specificity is not known. Base qualities are missing; no much larger clone stands one base away.

The sequenced material came from PBMCs. The rearranged chain carries TRBV20-1 and TRBJ2-3, with an unclear D gene assignment. This receptor was obtained from a human donor in good health (CMV status not recorded). Some clones in this sample may be carry-over from other donors' samples. CDR3 reads: CSAEVTDTQYF. The sequenced DNA is TGCAGTGCTGAGGTCACAGATACGCAGTATTTT.